This TCR beta chain appears in the sequencing data of a study of cytomegalovirus exposure and HLA in healthy donors. The PCR contained 60 Vbeta and 13 Jbeta primers. TCRdb's copy holds only in-frame clones and misses some; the assay was immunoSEQ multiplex PCR. The sample shows about 180,000 clones, over 80% of them seen only once. Findings and caveats of the study: In an earlier analysis, in roughly 600 donors, most V segments appeared productive either ~87% or ~30% of the time. Among the sequence variants, a highly shared cluster was likely an artifact of sequencing.

The CDR3 is 13 amino acids. The V and J ends lost 8 bases and 6 bases, in that order; junction bases with no gene match: 10. Germline V gives CDR1 LNHNV, CDR2 YYDKDF (reference sequence). Notes on this clone: No antigen is known for it.

Sequences were obtained from PBMCs. The TCR sequence derives from a boy under 10 years old in good health and CMV-seronegative. V gene TRBV15 combines with J gene TRBJ2-7, with 7 nucleotides matching TRBD1. DNA for the CDR3: TGTGCCACCCGCACTAACAGGGGACCCGAGCAGTACTTC. It is translated as CATRTNRGPEQYF.